A single sample is the source of the 14 T cell receptor beta chains below, sequenced in a study of CD8 T cells in ankylosing spondylitis. Their recognized antigens are unknown. TCRdb ran MiXCR on the 5' RACE reads and lists one entry per CDR3 protein. Altogether 200,000 to 250,000 distinct CDR3 sequences are present, just under 7.5% being singletons, with the ten largest covering approximately 14%. Study-wide points: Roughly eight highly homologous variants formed a TCR beta motif that appeared characteristic of ankylosing spondylitis blood.

The sample consisted of blood, either unsorted or a sorted T cell fraction (not recorded which). The source of these receptors is a male donor with ankylosing spondylitis.

The rearrangement links TRBV3-1 to TRBJ2-1; D is unresolved. This CDR3 spans 15 amino acids. Trimming took 3 bases from V and 10 from J, leaving 19 bases between them. Germline V lookup: CDR1 LGHDT, CDR2 YNNKEL (reference sequence). Here the CDR3 reads CASSHPEPGLGEQFF. The CDR3 bases are TGTGCCAGCAGCCACCCTGAACCCGGGCTTGGCGAGCAGTTCTTC.

The chain uses TRBV9 and TRBJ2-2, with D maybe TRBD2 (7 bases). Germline V lookup: CDR1 SGDLS, CDR2 YYNGEE. V was clipped by 3 bases and J by 6 bases, with 12 bases between them. This CDR3 is 14 amino acids long. The chain's CDR3 is CASSAFGGPGELFF. The CDR3 bases are TGTGCCAGCAGCGCCTTCGGGGGGCCCGGGGAGCTGTTTTTT.

As regards this clonotype: A much larger clone sits a single nucleotide away, making a read error possible. The genes are TRBV12-3 or TRBV12-4 and TRBJ2-7; D is ambiguous. The CDR3 runs to 11 residues. This chain's CDR3 is CASSSVYEQHF. The CDR3 nucleotides are TGTGCCAGCAGTTCCGTCTACGAGCAGCACTTC.

As concerns this clonotype: This clone may be a read error of a much larger clone one base away. V usage is TRBV11-2 and J usage is TRBJ1-2; maybe TRBD1 (5 bases). Germline CDR1 reads SGHAT; CDR2 reads FQNNGV. This CDR3 has 14 residues. The CDR3 bases are TGTGCCAGCAGCTTGGGGGGGTTTGGATATGGCTACGCCTTC. Protein: CASSLGGFGYGYAF. Looking up the rest from reference TRBV11-2 and TRBJ1-2 gives the full variable domain: EAGVAQSPRYKIIEKRQSVAFWCNPISGHATLYWYQQILGQGPKLLIQFQNNGVVDDSQLPKDRFSAERLKGVDSTLKIQPAKLEDSAVYLCASSLGGFGYGYAFGSGTRLTVV.

The sample holds many counts of this clonotype. This chain connects TRBV12-3 or TRBV12-4 to TRBJ2-1; D perhaps matches TRBD1 (5 bases). Trimming took 3 bases from V and 0 from J, leaving 12 bases between them. The length of the CDR3 is 16 residues. CDR3 bases: TGTGCCAGCAGTTTTAGGGGAAAAGGCTCCTACAATGAGCAGTTCTTC. As protein: CASSFRGKGSYNEQFF.

This clonotype has a count of ten or more. The chain is built from TRBV7-8 and TRBJ2-1; 10 positions match TRBD2. The junction had 7 bases not matched to a gene; V was cut back by 1 base and J by 10 bases. The CDR3 is made up of 15 amino acids. From germline, CDR1 is SGHVS and CDR2 FQNEAQ. The CDR3 DNA sequence: TGTGCCAGCAGCTTAGGGACTAGCGGTTTCAGGGAGCAGTTCTTC. Protein sequence: CASSLGTSGFREQFF. Full variable domain (missing parts from reference TRBV7-8 and TRBJ2-1): GAGVSQSPRYKVAKRGQDVALRCDPISGHVSLFWYQQALGQGPEFLTYFQNEAQLDKSGLPSDRFFAERPEGSVSTLKIQRTQQEDSAVYLCASSLGTSGFREQFFGPGTRLTVL.

This clonotype was recorded many times. The chain couples TRBV28 to TRBJ2-2, with 8 nucleotides matching TRBD2. V trimming: 2 bases; J trimming: 3 bases; junction bases outside the gene matches: 2. Looked up from germline, CDR1 is MDHEN and CDR2 is SYDVKM. The CDR3 totals 15 residues. CDR3 coding DNA: TGTGCCAGCAGTTTAGGGACTAGAGACACCGGGGAGCTGTTTTTT. As protein: CASSLGTRDTGELFF.

This chain joins TRBV20-1 and TRBJ2-1; 8 bases map to TRBD2. Germline V gene lookup returns CDR1 DFQATT and CDR2 SNEGSKA (reference sequence). The length of the CDR3 is 14 residues. V shed 2 bases, J shed 8 bases, and the junction held 8 bases outside the gene matches. The CDR3 nucleotides read TGCAGTGCTAGAAAGACCGGGAGGGCGGATGAGCAGTTCTTC. Its protein is CSARKTGRADEQFF.

There are a few counts of this clonotype. For the CDR3, the DNA is TGTGCCAGCAGTGAGGACAGGCTTTGGTCCTACGAGCAGTACTTC. This encodes CASSEDRLWSYEQYF. V usage is TRBV6-1 and J usage is TRBJ2-7; 7 bases map to TRBD1. V trimming: 3 bases; J trimming: 1 base; junction bases outside the gene matches: 6. CDR1 and CDR2 (germline): MNHNS, SASEGT. The CDR3 extends over 15 amino acids.

This clonotype appeared a few times. The rearrangement links TRBV13 to TRBJ2-1; D possibly corresponds to TRBD1 (7 bases). Trimming shortened V by 4 bases and J by 15 bases, and 16 bases separated the two germline ends. The CDR3 is 12 residues long. The V gene's germline CDR1 is PRHDT and CDR2 FYEKMQ (reference sequence). As DNA, the CDR3 is TGTGCCAGCAGCTCCCCCAGGGGGGCACGGTTCTTC. It codes for CASSSPRGARFF.

This clonotype was detected a few times. The chain combines TRBV29-1 with TRBJ2-7; TRBD2 matches at 9 bases. Trimming removed 1 base from V and 2 bases from J; junction bases left unmatched: 6. Germline lookup yields CDR1 SQVTM and CDR2 ANQGSEA. The CDR3 loop spans 15 amino acids. The CDR3 DNA reads as TGCAGCGTTGAAGTTGGGACTAGCAGTACCTACGAGCAGTACTTC. Protein sequence: CSVEVGTSSTYEQYF.

This clonotype was seen at least ten times. This sequence joins TRBV7-3 and TRBJ2-3, with 10 bases aligning to TRBD1. Germline V gene lookup returns CDR1 SGHTA and CDR2 FQGTGA. CDR3 length: 14 amino acids. J gave up 6 bases and V 6 bases, and 6 bases lay outside the gene matches. The CDR3 loop reads CASSQDRGLDTQYF. CDR3 in DNA: TGTGCCAGCAGTCAAGACAGGGGGCTTGATACGCAGTATTTT. Based on the CDR3 plus reference TRBV7-3 and TRBJ2-3, the full variable domain is GAGVSQTPSNKVTEKGKYVELRCDPISGHTALYWYRQSLGQGPEFLIYFQGTGAADDSGLPNDRFFAVRPEGSVSTLKIQRTERGDSAVYLCASSQDRGLDTQYFGPGTRLTVL.

This clonotype turned up a few times. This chain connects TRBV7-6 to TRBJ2-1; D is perhaps TRBD1 (5 bases). CDR1 is SGHVS, CDR2 FNYEAQ, per germline. This CDR3 has 12 residues. V lost 1 base, J lost 9 bases, and 7 bases lay in between. CDR3 DNA: TGTGCCAGCAGCTTAGGGGGCATTGAGCAGTTCTTC. Protein product: CASSLGGIEQFF.

The table lists this clonotype with many counts. This chain uses TRBV28 with TRBJ1-1, with D unclear. V dropped 1 base and J dropped 1 base, with 10 bases sitting between them. This CDR3 region has 15 residues. Looked up from germline, CDR1 is MDHEN and CDR2 is SYDVKM. CDR3 coding DNA: TGTGCCAGCAGTTTATACGGACGGTCGAACACTGAAGCTTTCTTT. This gives the protein CASSLYGRSNTEAFF.